The 26 T cell receptor beta chains in this list originate from one sample, sequenced in a study of OX40 agonist ivuxolimab in advanced cancers. The table came from immunoSEQ multiplex PCR; TCRdb's copy has only in-frame clones and leaves some out. The table has 35,000 to 40,000 clones, almost 85% seen once. This sample comprised CD4+ or CD8+ T cells sorted from blood, obtained in a trial of the OX40 agonist ivuxolimab. The receptors were gathered from an adult with an advanced solid tumor such as melanoma, head and neck, liver or kidney cancer.

The chain joins TRBV11-2 to TRBJ2-7, with 7 bases fitting TRBD1. The CDR3 is made up of 15 amino acids. Germline CDR1 reads SGHAT; CDR2 reads FQNNGV. V shed 5 bases and J 0 bases; nucleotides not matched to a gene: 7. DNA of the CDR3: TGTGCCAGCAGCCCGACAGGGATGAGCTCCTACGAGCAGTACTTC. Amino acids: CASSPTGMSSYEQYF.

The rearrangement links TRBV30 to TRBJ2-1; possible D gene TRBD2, 6 bases. Germline lookup yields CDR1 GTSNPN and CDR2 SVGIG (reference sequence). The CDR3 extends over 15 amino acids. V was cut by 2 bases and J by 8 bases, with 19 bases left in between. The CDR3, as DNA: TGTGCCTGGAGTTCTAAGGGACTTCGACGGGATGAGCAGTTCTTC. Translated: CAWSSKGLRRDEQFF.

The V and J genes are TRBV2 and TRBJ2-7; 11 bases line up with TRBD1. This CDR3 spans 14 amino acids. The germline V gene encodes CDR1 SNHLY and CDR2 FYNNEI. J lost 2 bases, V lost 4 bases, and 1 base had no gene match. CDR3 sequence reads: CASSGDRGAYEQYF. For the CDR3, the DNA is TGTGCCAGCAGTGGGGACAGGGGGGCCTACGAGCAGTACTTC.

The CDR3 nucleotides are TGTGCCAGCAGTGAAGGTGTCGGGACAGGGGCTAACGAGCAGTACTTC. Encoded protein: CASSEGVGTGANEQYF. The genes are TRBV6-1 and TRBJ2-7; 10 nucleotides align to TRBD1. The V segment lost 1 base and the J segment 5 bases; nucleotides outside the gene matches: 8. Germline assignment: CDR1 MNHNS and CDR2 SASEGT. The CDR3 totals 16 residues.

The chain employs TRBV18 and TRBJ2-1; 9 bases fit TRBD1. J gave up 7 bases and V 8 bases, and 6 bases lay outside the gene matches. The CDR3 length is 13 residues. Germline loops: CDR1 KGHSH, CDR2 LQKENI. The CDR3 protein is CASPGQGLNEQFF. The DNA for the CDR3 is TGTGCCAGCCCGGGACAGGGACTGAATGAGCAGTTCTTC.

The rearrangement joins TRBV9 to TRBJ2-3; TRBD2 agrees at 10 bases. V lost 4 bases, J lost 5 bases, and 7 bases stayed unmatched. Germline loops: CDR1 SGDLS, CDR2 YYNGEE. This CDR3 spans 15 amino acids. The CDR3 DNA reads as TGTGCCAGCAGCCCGAGACTAGCGGGCCAAGATACGCAGTATTTT. As protein: CASSPRLAGQDTQYF.

The chain recombines TRBV5-1 with TRBJ2-3; TRBD2 agrees at 15 bases. Losses at the gene ends were 4 bases for V and 4 bases for J; bases not matched to a gene: 7. This CDR3 has 17 residues. In germline, CDR1 is SGHRS, CDR2 YFSETQ. The CDR3 reads CASSVRTSGGGADTQYF. CDR3 in DNA: TGCGCCAGCAGCGTAAGGACTAGCGGGGGGGGCGCAGATACGCAGTATTTT.

The chain joins TRBV11-3 to TRBJ2-7; a possible D gene is TRBD1 (6 bases). Germline CDR1 is SGHNT and CDR2 is YENEEA. The ends were cut back, 5 bases at V and 6 bases at J, with 20 bases in the middle. This CDR3 comprises 15 residues. CDR3 in amino acids: CASSLNPGQSSEQYF. As DNA, the CDR3 is TGTGCCAGCAGCCTAAACCCCGGACAGTCAAGCGAGCAGTACTTC.

The chain uses TRBV18 and TRBJ2-7, with D unclear. Germline-derived CDR1 and CDR2 are KGHSH and LQKENI. This CDR3 contains 15 residues. The V gene lost 1 base and the J gene lost 0 bases, with 10 bases spanning the gap. DNA for the CDR3: TGTGCCAGCTCACCACTCCCTACTACCTCCTACGAGCAGTACTTC. This gives the protein CASSPLPTTSYEQYF.

The rearrangement joins TRBV30 to TRBJ2-7, with 7 bases aligning to TRBD1. V shed 2 bases and J 0 bases; nucleotides not matched to a gene: 10. Germline V gene lookup returns CDR1 GTSNPN and CDR2 SVGIG (reference sequence). CDR3 length equals 16 residues. The CDR3 is CAWSPPGTASSYEQYF. The CDR3 nucleotides read TGTGCCTGGAGTCCACCCGGGACAGCCAGCTCCTACGAGCAGTACTTC. Supplemented by reference TRBV30 and TRBJ2-7, the full variable domain reads SQTIHQWPATLVQPVGSPLSLECTVEGTSNPNLYWYRQAAGRGLQLLFYSVGIGQISSEVPQNLSASRPQDRQFILSSKKLLLSDSGFYLCAWSPPGTASSYEQYFGPGTRLTVT.

The CDR3 DNA reads as TGTGCCAGCAGTTTATCGGGACAGGGAATAATCACCGGGGAGCTGTTTTTT. This encodes CASSLSGQGIITGELFF. The chain employs TRBV27 and TRBJ2-2; 9 bases align to TRBD1. Per the germline V gene, CDR1 is MNHEY and CDR2 is SMNVEV (reference sequence). The CDR3 loop spans 17 amino acids. The V gene end was trimmed by 0 bases and the J gene end by 4 bases; junction bases not matched to a gene: 6.

The chain carries TRBV7-9 and TRBJ2-1; 11 nucleotides line up with TRBD2. Germline values: CDR1 SEHNR, CDR2 FQNEAQ (reference sequence). The CDR3 spans 16 residues. V shed 2 bases and J 2 bases; nucleotides not matched to a gene: 2. The CDR3 is CASSLPTSGAYNEQFF. In DNA form, the CDR3 reads TGTGCCAGCAGCTTACCGACTAGCGGGGCCTACAATGAGCAGTTCTTC.

V and J are TRBV5-4 and TRBJ1-1, with unresolved D. The CDR3 loop spans 16 amino acids. V was clipped by 4 bases and J by 4 bases, with 20 bases between them. The V gene's germline CDR1 is SGHNT and CDR2 YYREEE (reference sequence). The CDR3 protein is CASSERRNGLGTEAFF. The CDR3 coding sequence is TGTGCCAGCAGCGAAAGAAGGAATGGATTGGGCACTGAAGCTTTCTTT. The entire variable domain, with the rest obtained from reference TRBV5-4 and TRBJ1-1, is as follows: ETGVTQSPTHLIKTRGQQVTLRCSSQSGHNTVSWYQQALGQGPQFIFQYYREEENGRGNFPPRFSGLQFPNYSSELNVNALELDDSALYLCASSERRNGLGTEAFFGQGTRLTVV.

The chain has TRBV6-1 and TRBJ1-5; D not resolved. Germline assignment: CDR1 MNHNS and CDR2 SASEGT. The length of the CDR3 is 13 residues. Between the trimmed V and J ends, which lost 3 bases and 5 bases, there was a span of 8 bases. The chain's CDR3 is CASSDSSHQPQHF. CDR3 nucleotides: TGTGCCAGCAGTGACAGCAGTCATCAGCCCCAGCATTTT.

This clone turned up a few times. J is TRBJ2-1 and V is TRBV10-2, with TRBD2 as a possible D gene (5 bases). CDR3 length: 14 amino acids. Per germline, CDR1 WSHSY and CDR2 SAAADI. The ends were cut back, 3 bases at V and 2 bases at J, with 8 bases in the middle. CDR3 sequence: CASSDPGTYNEQFF. In nucleotides, the CDR3 is TGCGCCAGCAGTGATCCGGGAACCTACAATGAGCAGTTCTTC.

In this sample, this clone turned up once. This chain joins TRBV5-6 and TRBJ1-2, with 10 bases identical to TRBD1. There are 15 residues in the CDR3. The trim removed 4 bases at V and 7 bases at J, leaving 10 bases unmatched. Per the germline V gene, CDR1 is SGHDT and CDR2 is YYEEEE. CDR3 sequence: CASSRDRGSFSGYTF. The CDR3 bases are TGTGCCAGCAGCCGGGACAGGGGATCGTTCAGTGGCTACACCTTC. The entire variable domain, with the rest obtained from reference TRBV5-6 and TRBJ1-2, is as follows: DAGVTQSPTHLIKTRGQQVTLRCSPKSGHDTVSWYQQALGQGPQFIFQYYEEEERQRGNFPDRFSGHQFPNYSSELNVNALLLGDSALYLCASSRDRGSFSGYTFGSGTRLTVV.

The J gene is TRBJ2-3, the V gene TRBV6-5; maybe TRBD2 (6 bases). The germline V gene has CDR1 MNHEY and CDR2 SVGAGI. The CDR3 sequence is 12 residues long. Trimming left V 5 bases short and J 9 bases short, with 12 bases between. In DNA, the CDR3 is TGTGCCAGCAGTCAGACTAGGGGAACGCAGTATTTT. This translates into CASSQTRGTQYF.

The chain combines TRBV7-3 with TRBJ2-1, with TRBD1 matching over 9 bases. From germline, CDR1 is SGHTA and CDR2 FQGTGA. The V and J ends lost 5 bases and 5 bases, in that order; junction bases with no gene match: 10. This CDR3 comprises 16 residues. The CDR3 region is CASSPRDRESDNEQFF. The CDR3 DNA follows: TGTGCCAGCAGCCCAAGGGACAGGGAGTCGGACAATGAGCAGTTCTTC.

The rearrangement links TRBV5-4 to TRBJ1-4; maybe TRBD1 (5 bases). Germline V gene sequence: CDR1 SGHNT, CDR2 YYREEE (reference sequence). Trimming shortened V by 0 bases and J by 0 bases, and 12 bases separated the two germline ends. The CDR3 is made up of 17 amino acids. The CDR3 sequence: CASSLARGGTTNEKLFF. The CDR3 bases are TGTGCCAGCAGCTTGGCCCGTGGGGGAACAACTAATGAAAAACTGTTTTTT.

The chain recombines TRBV2 with TRBJ1-6; 7 bases map to TRBD1. Germline V gene data show CDR1 as SNHLY and CDR2 as FYNNEI. This CDR3 region has 13 residues. Trimming took 5 bases from V and 9 from J; bases not matched to a gene: 4. DNA of the CDR3: TGTGCCAGCAGTCGGACAGGAGGTTCACCCCTCCACTTT. Its protein is CASSRTGGSPLHF.

This clone has just a few counts. The J gene is TRBJ1-1, the V gene TRBV2; D ambiguous. Germline values: CDR1 SNHLY, CDR2 FYNNEI. The V end was cut by 9 bases, the J end by 0 bases, with 11 bases between. This CDR3 is built from 13 residues. The chain's CDR3 is CARAGDMNTEAFF. Here the CDR3 DNA reads TGTGCCAGGGCCGGGGATATGAACACTGAAGCTTTCTTT.

The V call is TRBV5-4, the J call TRBJ2-7, with D possibly being TRBD1 or TRBD2 (5 bases each). CDR3 length: 15 amino acids. Trimming pared 3 bases from V and 3 bases from J, leaving 16 bases between. The germline gives CDR1 SGHNT, CDR2 YYREEE (reference sequence). This chain's CDR3 is CASSSGWDGYYEQYF. In DNA form, the CDR3 reads TGTGCCAGCAGCTCAGGGTGGGACGGATACTACGAGCAGTACTTC.

V usage is TRBV19 and J usage is TRBJ1-5, with a tentative D call TRBD1 (6 bases). Germline-derived CDR1 and CDR2 are LNHDA and SQIVND (reference sequence). The CDR3 totals 15 residues. V lost 1 base, J lost 2 bases, and 9 bases lay in between. The CDR3 DNA reads as TGTGCCAGTAGTATAGCATCAGGGGGCAATCAGCCCCAGCATTTT. Amino acids: CASSIASGGNQPQHF.

The chain is built from TRBV9 and TRBJ2-1; no definite D call. The germline V and J ends were trimmed by 4 bases and 2 bases, with 10 bases remaining between them. In germline, CDR1 is SGDLS, CDR2 YYNGEE. The CDR3 has 14 residues. As DNA, the CDR3 is TGTGCCAGCAGCTCCAGCCTGACCTACAATGAGCAGTTCTTC. Its protein product is CASSSSLTYNEQFF.

This chain links TRBV19 with TRBJ2-3, with 11 bases identical to TRBD1. After removal of 6 bases from V and 5 bases from J, the junction contained 7 bases not matched to a gene. Germline V gives CDR1 LNHDA, CDR2 SQIVND (reference sequence). There are 15 residues in the CDR3. The CDR3 bases are TGTGCCAGTAGAGGGGGGACAGGGGGGAGAGATACGCAGTATTTT. Protein sequence: CASRGGTGGRDTQYF.

The rearrangement uses TRBV5-1 and TRBJ2-7, with D perhaps TRBD2 (6 bases). The CDR3 is 13 amino acids. Trimming stripped 1 base from V and 6 bases from J, with 11 bases between. CDR1 is SGHRS, CDR2 YFSETQ, per germline. CDR3 amino acids: CASSLQGGIEQYF. The DNA for the CDR3 is TGCGCCAGCAGCTTGCAGGGAGGTATCGAGCAGTACTTC.